This entry concerns a single T cell receptor beta chain. This sample is drawn from a study of blood T cell repertoires in COVID-19. Study background: Material from acute and convalescent COVID-19 was sourced from the United States, Italy and Spain.

The repertoire was sequenced with immunoSEQ multiplex PCR; TCRdb's copy has only in-frame clones and lacks some. This sample has roughly 200,000 clones; about 88% occur once, and the top ten carry 4.5% to 5.5%. The trim removed 3 bases at V and 0 bases at J, leaving 19 bases unmatched. The CDR3 sequence is 22 residues long. Germline V CDR1 and CDR2: KGHDR, SFDVKD. Sequenced sample: PBMCs or T cells enriched from blood (not recorded which). The chain recombines TRBV24-1 with TRBJ2-1; 10 bases fit TRBD2. The TCR comes from a woman in her 30s who had been exposed to COVID-19. CDR3 sequence (DNA): TGTGCCACCAGTGATAGTTCCAAGAGACTAGCGGGCCGCTGGAGCTCCTACAATGAGCAGTTCTTC. Its protein is CATSDSSKRLAGRWSSYNEQFF.